Sample share makes the clone carrying this TCR beta chain medium-sized. The germline V gene has CDR1 DFQATT and CDR2 SNEGSKA (reference sequence). J gave up 0 bases and V 4 bases, and 7 bases lay outside the gene matches. This CDR3 spans 16 amino acids. TCRdb re-called the 5' RACE reads with MiXCR, one entry per CDR3 protein. The table lists about 9,100 distinct CDR3 sequences, roughly 60% of them singletons. Memory CD4+ cells were defined as CD4+CD45RO+CD25-. The V gene is TRBV20-1, the J gene TRBJ2-1, with 9 bases that match TRBD2. This receptor was obtained from a female donor with breast cancer. Specimen: tumor-infiltrating memory CD4+ T cells sorted from the breast tumor. As to subset: memory CD4+ T cells, CD4+CD45RO+CD25-. This CDR3 reads CSATPFSGSSYNEQFF. The CDR3, as DNA: TGCAGTGCTACCCCCTTTAGCGGGAGCTCCTACAATGAGCAGTTCTTC.